The sequence of this TCR beta chain was determined in a study of T cells in Graves' hyperthyroidism and ophthalmopathy. Diagnosis relied on clinical symptoms, serum thyroxine and TRAb, thyroid ultrasound and orbital computed tomography. Researchers took RNA transcripts and amplified the TCR beta CDR3 regions from them. The HTBI primer set was used in a first-round RT-PCR of the TCR CDR3. In TCRdb, the multiplex PCR reads were re-called with MiXCR into one record per CDR3 protein. The sample contains 220,000 or so distinct CDR3 sequences, approximately 16% of which appear only once. Germline-derived CDR1 and CDR2 are SGHRS and YFSETQ. Trimming cost V 3 bases and J 0 bases, with 7 bases left between them. This CDR3 is 15 amino acids long.

This sequence was found in a woman aged 18 to 35 with Graves' ophthalmopathy. Source material: blood. This chain joins TRBV5-1 and TRBJ2-6, with D possibly TRBD2 on 6 matching bases. CDR3 nucleotides: TGCGCCAGCAGCTCGGGGGACTCTGGGGCCAACGTCCTGACTTTC. The encoded protein is CASSSGDSGANVLTF.